This is a list of T cell receptor beta chains from one sample in a study of T cell clusters in autoimmune cytopenias. No DNA is given; TCRdb re-called the multiplex PCR reads and lists each CDR3 protein once. The table lists about 8,800 distinct CDR3 sequences, with around 3.7% in the top ten. What was sequenced was peripheral blood. These receptors all come from a human donor with an autoimmune cytopenia or autoimmune hepatitis (not recorded which). Each CDR3 is given with its conserved first and last residue. Each record gives: J gene, V gene, clone size, CDR3 protein. Size is omitted from some rows. Given values are once, few, many or a class for expanded clones.

j_call: TRBJ2-4; v_call: TRBV5-6; clone_size: .; cdr3_aa: CASSLAGENIQYF
j_call: TRBJ2-1; v_call: TRBV5-1; clone_size: .; cdr3_aa: CASSYQQGSGEQFF
j_call: TRBJ2-6; v_call: TRBV10-3; clone_size: medium-sized; cdr3_aa: CAISESTGPGANVLTF
j_call: TRBJ1-2; v_call: TRBV12-3/TRBV12-4; clone_size: .; cdr3_aa: CASSPYSNYGYTF
j_call: TRBJ1-2; v_call: TRBV6-1; clone_size: .; cdr3_aa: CASSEYPEDFLYGYTF
j_call: TRBJ2-3; v_call: TRBV6-5; clone_size: .; cdr3_aa: CASSILAGEADTQYF
j_call: TRBJ1-5; v_call: TRBV20-1; clone_size: .; cdr3_aa: CSARDGTRGQHF
j_call: TRBJ2-1; v_call: TRBV6-1; clone_size: .; cdr3_aa: CASSEAGDSYNEQFF
j_call: TRBJ2-1; v_call: TRBV27; clone_size: .; cdr3_aa: CASSSYRGRNEQFF
j_call: TRBJ1-2; v_call: TRBV5-6; clone_size: .; cdr3_aa: CASSLGSGRGYTF
j_call: TRBJ1-3; v_call: TRBV15; clone_size: .; cdr3_aa: CATSSGQGSSGNTIYF
j_call: TRBJ2-3; v_call: TRBV7-6; clone_size: medium-sized; cdr3_aa: CASSSVQDTQYF
j_call: TRBJ2-1; v_call: TRBV27; clone_size: medium-sized; cdr3_aa: CASSLASGRIEQFF
j_call: TRBJ2-5; v_call: TRBV7-6; clone_size: .; cdr3_aa: CASSPSSGGSQETQYF
j_call: TRBJ2-6; v_call: TRBV19; clone_size: medium-sized; cdr3_aa: CASSPGLGANVLTF
j_call: TRBJ2-1; v_call: TRBV29-1; clone_size: medium-sized; cdr3_aa: CSVEEGVSGGQGSSYNEQFF
j_call: TRBJ1-5; v_call: TRBV28; clone_size: .; cdr3_aa: CASSSGTGDGQPQHF
j_call: TRBJ2-2; v_call: TRBV18; clone_size: .; cdr3_aa: CASELVSGELFF
j_call: TRBJ2-5; v_call: TRBV20-1; clone_size: .; cdr3_aa: CSAPAPGQWIETQYF
j_call: TRBJ1-6; v_call: TRBV12-3/TRBV12-4; clone_size: medium-sized; cdr3_aa: CASSLMSRGGSPLHF
j_call: TRBJ2-5; v_call: TRBV6-5; clone_size: medium-sized; cdr3_aa: CASSPGETQYF
j_call: TRBJ2-1; v_call: TRBV29-1; clone_size: medium-sized; cdr3_aa: CSHSPGLVSYNEQFF
j_call: TRBJ1-1; v_call: TRBV29-1; clone_size: medium-sized; cdr3_aa: CSVEQQGNTEAFF
j_call: TRBJ2-3; v_call: TRBV2; clone_size: .; cdr3_aa: CASSRDTTDTQYF
j_call: TRBJ1-1; v_call: TRBV19; clone_size: .; cdr3_aa: CASSFIPTRTGNTEAFF
j_call: TRBJ1-2; v_call: TRBV27; clone_size: medium-sized; cdr3_aa: CASSFGPESYGYTF
j_call: TRBJ1-2; v_call: TRBV5-5; clone_size: medium-sized; cdr3_aa: CASRPEGSYGYTF
j_call: TRBJ1-3; v_call: TRBV19; clone_size: medium-sized; cdr3_aa: CASRPRPGDRGNTIYF
j_call: TRBJ1-1; v_call: TRBV6-1; clone_size: .; cdr3_aa: CASSEAGGAGTEAFF
j_call: TRBJ2-2; v_call: TRBV12-3/TRBV12-4; clone_size: .; cdr3_aa: CASSPTGTNTGELFF
j_call: TRBJ1-1; v_call: TRBV6-6; clone_size: .; cdr3_aa: CASSYSPEAFF
j_call: TRBJ2-3; v_call: TRBV5-4; clone_size: medium-sized; cdr3_aa: CASSLLGQPTDTQYF
j_call: TRBJ1-5; v_call: TRBV5-1; clone_size: .; cdr3_aa: CASSTGAFNQPQHF
j_call: TRBJ1-4; v_call: TRBV6-5; clone_size: medium-sized; cdr3_aa: CASSYSMRGLEEKLFF
j_call: TRBJ2-7; v_call: TRBV7-2; clone_size: medium-sized; cdr3_aa: CASRLGGSREQYF